This T cell receptor (beta chain) derives from a study of cytomegalovirus exposure and HLA in healthy donors. Primers for the PCR totalled 60 Vbeta and 13 Jbeta. TCRdb's table, derived via immunoSEQ multiplex PCR, lists solely in-frame clones and lacks some. The sample lists about 100,000 clones, roughly 74% occurring once. Each donor was healthy, and each was a bone marrow donor. Points from the study as a whole: A later analysis associated 16,000 or so TCR beta sequences with HLA alleles at a 0.05 false discovery rate. The records held CMV serostatus as the only immune exposure information. Later findings reportedly placed an Asian-associated ancestry cluster below the approximately 670-donor mean for N-insertions.

Trimming at V came to 4 bases and at J to 4 bases, leaving 7 bases not matched to a gene. CDR1 is SGHRS and CDR2 is YFSETQ in the germline V gene. CDR3 length: 14 residues. To note about this clone: What it binds is unknown.

The V call is TRBV5-1, the J call TRBJ1-1; the match to TRBD1 covers 7 bases. This receptor was identified in a female donor in good health and CMV-seropositive. Sequencing was performed on PBMCs. The CDR3 spells CASSATQGSTEAFF. Here the CDR3 DNA reads TGCGCCAGCAGCGCCACACAGGGGTCCACTGAAGCTTTCTTT.